Following are 14 T cell receptor beta chains from one sample sequenced in a study of blood T cells in healthy people across ages. Then a second PCR, running about 6 to 11 cycles, was carried out with a sample-barcoded 5' primer and a J-beta primer mix. One entry per CDR3 protein results from TCRdb running MiXCR on the 5' RACE reads. The table has about 830,000 distinct CDR3 sequences, more than 45% seen once. Sequencing was done on a sample of blood. The receptors here all came from a man aged 25-45 years in good health.

The chain links TRBV3-1 to TRBJ2-1; TRBD2 matches at 7 bases. Looked up from germline, CDR1 is LGHDT and CDR2 is YNNKEL (reference sequence). This CDR3 has 14 residues. Trimming at V came to 6 bases and at J to 6 bases, leaving 8 bases not matched to a gene. As DNA, the CDR3 is TGTGCCAGCAGTCCCAGCGGGGACGCCAATGAGCAGTTCTTC. Protein sequence: CASSPSGDANEQFF.

This chain links TRBV5-1 with TRBJ1-1; no clear D gene. The V end was cut by 0 bases, the J end by 4 bases, with 13 bases between. Germline V CDR1 and CDR2: SGHRS, YFSETQ. The CDR3 runs 15 residues. CDR3 residues: CASSLARVGFTEAFF. The CDR3 nucleotides are TGCGCCAGCAGCTTGGCTAGGGTAGGGTTCACTGAAGCTTTCTTT.

Worth noting for this clonotype: One end of the junction does not line up with germline, which may come from a read error. The chain uses TRBV10-3 and TRBJ2-3, with D unresolved. Germline loops: CDR1 ENHRY, CDR2 SYGVKD. The CDR3 has 13 residues. CDR3 residues: CAIGEGGTDTQYF. As DNA, the CDR3 is TGTGCCATCGGTGAAGGAGGCACAGATACGCAGTATTTT.

This clonotype was seen only a few times. V and J are TRBV29-1 and TRBJ2-7; D tentatively reads TRBD1 or TRBD2 (5 bases each). The CDR3 consists of 14 residues. The V end lost 2 bases, the J end lost 2 bases, and 13 bases lay between the germline ends. Germline CDR1 reads SQVTM; CDR2 reads ANQGSEA. This chain's CDR3 is CSVEKEDTTYEQYF. In DNA, the CDR3 is TGCAGCGTTGAAAAGGAGGACACAACCTACGAGCAGTACTTC.

V and J are TRBV2 and TRBJ1-1, with D maybe TRBD1 (6 bases). CDR3 size: 16 residues. V lost 7 bases, J lost 0 bases, and 18 bases lay in between. Germline V lookup: CDR1 SNHLY, CDR2 FYNNEI. The CDR3 DNA is TGTGCCAGCATCATCTTTCGGGACACGATGAACACTGAAGCTTTCTTT. Protein sequence: CASIIFRDTMNTEAFF.

The chain has TRBV7-2 and TRBJ2-4; 7 positions match TRBD2. The J call may not be correct, given that the DNA end is closer to TRBJ2-7. The CDR3 length is 15 residues. Germline assignment: CDR1 SGHTA and CDR2 FQGNSA. The CDR3 spells CASSLGGSQACEQYF. The CDR3 region has the DNA TGTGCCAGCAGCTTAGGCGGGAGTCAGGCCTGCGAGCAGTACTTC.

The genes are TRBV10-2 and TRBJ1-6, with 10 bases that match TRBD1. Germline CDR1 and CDR2: WSHSY and SAAADI. The CDR3 is made up of 16 amino acids. The trim removed 7 bases at V and 7 bases at J, leaving 10 bases unmatched. DNA for the CDR3: TGCGCCAGCATACCGGGACAGGGGAATTACAATTCACCCCTCCACTTT. As protein: CASIPGQGNYNSPLHF.

The chain joins TRBV13 to TRBJ2-5, with TRBD1 matching 7 bases. With V trimmed by 4 bases and J by 3 bases, 11 bases remained unmatched. The CDR3 extends over 16 amino acids. CDR1 and CDR2 from the germline V gene are PRHDT and FYEKMQ (reference sequence). The CDR3: CASSSKDRQEEETQYF. The CDR3 DNA reads as TGTGCCAGCAGCTCCAAGGACAGGCAAGAGGAAGAGACCCAGTACTTC.

This clonotype has just one count. A much larger clone lies a single base off, so this may be a read error. The chain uses TRBV3-1 and TRBJ2-7; maybe TRBD2 (7 bases). The CDR3 extends over 17 amino acids. Germline V lookup: CDR1 LGHDT, CDR2 YNNKEL (reference sequence). Here the CDR3 DNA reads TGTGCCGGCAGCCAAAACCTAGGGGGAGCGGGGCTCAATGAGCAGTACTTC. This gives the protein CAGSQNLGGAGLNEQYF.

The chain joins TRBV5-1 to TRBJ2-3, with 10 bases that match TRBD2. The germline V gene has CDR1 SGHRS and CDR2 YFSETQ. CDR3 size: 17 residues. The J segment lost 3 bases and the V segment lost 1 base, leaving 8 bases of the junction unmatched. The CDR3 DNA reads as TGCGCCAGCAGCTTGATGACTAGCGGGTTTGGGACAGATACGCAGTATTTT. This translates into CASSLMTSGFGTDTQYF.

DNA for the CDR3: TGTGCCATCAGGCCTGAGCTAAATAATTCACCCCTCCACTTT. It encodes CAIRPELNNSPLHF. The gene calls are TRBV10-3 and TRBJ1-6; no firm D call. CDR1 is ENHRY and CDR2 is SYGVKD in the germline V gene. V was clipped by 6 bases and J by 5 bases, with 11 bases between them. The CDR3 extends over 14 amino acids.

This clonotype was detected a few times. J is TRBJ2-1 and V is TRBV28; 9 positions agree with TRBD1. CDR1 and CDR2 from the germline V gene are MDHEN and SYDVKM. The CDR3 covers 13 residues. The V gene end was trimmed by 3 bases and the J gene end by 12 bases; junction bases not matched to a gene: 6. Written as DNA, the CDR3 is TGTGCCAGCAGTTTCAGCTCGGACAGGGGGCAGTTCTTC. Its protein is CASSFSSDRGQFF.

The J gene is TRBJ2-7, the V gene TRBV10-3; D is undetermined. The CDR3 is 15 residues long. Germline CDR1 and CDR2: ENHRY and SYGVKD. The ends were cut back, 3 bases at V and 3 bases at J, with 15 bases in the middle. CDR3 protein: CAISEEGERRYEQYF. The CDR3 nucleotides are TGTGCCATCAGTGAAGAAGGAGAGAGACGCTACGAGCAGTACTTC.

The rearrangement uses TRBV4-1 and TRBJ1-2; TRBD1 matches at 9 bases. The V and J ends lost 0 bases and 4 bases, in that order; junction bases with no gene match: 6. Germline CDR1 MGHRA, CDR2 YSYEKL. This CDR3 spans 16 amino acids. In DNA form, the CDR3 reads TGCGCCAGCAGCCAAGATGAGGGACAGGGTAGCTATGGCTACACCTTC. Its translation is CASSQDEGQGSYGYTF.